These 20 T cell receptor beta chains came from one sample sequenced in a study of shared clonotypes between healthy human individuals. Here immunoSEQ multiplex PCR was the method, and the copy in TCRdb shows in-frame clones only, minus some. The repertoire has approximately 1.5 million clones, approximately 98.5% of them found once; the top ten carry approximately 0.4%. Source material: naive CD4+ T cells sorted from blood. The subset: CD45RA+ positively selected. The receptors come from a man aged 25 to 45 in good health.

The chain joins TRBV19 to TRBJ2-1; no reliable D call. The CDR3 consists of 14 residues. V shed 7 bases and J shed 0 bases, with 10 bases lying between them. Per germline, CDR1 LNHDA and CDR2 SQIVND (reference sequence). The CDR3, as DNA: TGTGCCAGTAACCCTGGGCGCTCCTACAATGAGCAGTTCTTC. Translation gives CASNPGRSYNEQFF. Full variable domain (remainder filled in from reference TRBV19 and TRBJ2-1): DGGITQSPKYLFRKEGQNVTLSCEQNLNHDAMYWYRQDPGQGLRLIYYSQIVNDFQKGDIAEGYSVSREKKESFPLTVTSAQKNPTAFYLCASNPGRSYNEQFFGPGTRLTVL.

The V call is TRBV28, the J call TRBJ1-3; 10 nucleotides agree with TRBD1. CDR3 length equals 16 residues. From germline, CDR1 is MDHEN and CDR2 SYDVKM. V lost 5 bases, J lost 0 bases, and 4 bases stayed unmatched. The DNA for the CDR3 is TGTGCCAGCAGTAGGACAGGGGGATCCTCTGGAAACACCATATATTTT. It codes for CASSRTGGSSGNTIYF. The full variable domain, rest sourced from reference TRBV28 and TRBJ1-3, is DVKVTQSSRYLVKRTGEKVFLECVQDMDHENMFWYRQDPGLGLRLIYFSYDVKMKEKGDIPEGYSVSREKKERFSLILESASTNQTSMYLCASSRTGGSSGNTIYFGEGSWLTVV.

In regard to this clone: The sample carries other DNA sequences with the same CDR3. CDR3 sequence reads: CASSRTGPYEQYF. In DNA, the CDR3 is TGTGCCAGTAGCCGAACAGGACCCTACGAGCAGTACTTC. The chain employs TRBV19 and TRBJ2-7; D may be TRBD1 (5 bases). This CDR3 has 13 residues. From germline, CDR1 is LNHDA and CDR2 SQIVND (reference sequence). Trimming left V 6 bases short and J 2 bases short, with 11 bases between.

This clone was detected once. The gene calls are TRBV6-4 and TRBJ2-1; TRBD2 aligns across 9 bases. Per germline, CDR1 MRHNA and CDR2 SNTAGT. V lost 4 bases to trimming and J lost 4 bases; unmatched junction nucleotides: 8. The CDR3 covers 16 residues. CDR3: CASSGASGNLYNEQFF. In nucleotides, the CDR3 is TGTGCCAGCAGTGGGGCTAGCGGGAACCTATACAATGAGCAGTTCTTC.

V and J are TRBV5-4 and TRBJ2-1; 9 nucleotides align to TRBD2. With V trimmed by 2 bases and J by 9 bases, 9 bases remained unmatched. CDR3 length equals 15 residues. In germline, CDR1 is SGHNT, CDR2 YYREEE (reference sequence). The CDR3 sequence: CASSFRREGRGEQFF. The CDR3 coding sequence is TGTGCCAGCAGCTTCCGGCGGGAGGGCCGGGGTGAGCAGTTCTTC.

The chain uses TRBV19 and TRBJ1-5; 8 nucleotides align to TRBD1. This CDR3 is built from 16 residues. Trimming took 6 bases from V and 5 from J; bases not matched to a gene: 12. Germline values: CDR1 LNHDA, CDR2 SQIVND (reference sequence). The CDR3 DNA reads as TGTGCCAGTAGGACACGAGACAGGGGTCACGATCAGCCCCAGCATTTT. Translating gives CASRTRDRGHDQPQHF.

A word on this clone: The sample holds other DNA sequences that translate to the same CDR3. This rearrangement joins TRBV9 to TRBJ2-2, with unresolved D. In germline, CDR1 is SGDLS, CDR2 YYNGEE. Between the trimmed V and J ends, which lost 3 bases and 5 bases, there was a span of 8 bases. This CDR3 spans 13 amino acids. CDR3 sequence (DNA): TGTGCCAGCAGCGCGACTGGGACCGGGGAGCTGTTTTTT. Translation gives CASSATGTGELFF.

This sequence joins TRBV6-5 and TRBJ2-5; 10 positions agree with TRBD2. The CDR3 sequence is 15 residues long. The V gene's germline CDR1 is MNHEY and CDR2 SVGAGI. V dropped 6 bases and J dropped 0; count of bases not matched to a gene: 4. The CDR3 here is CASRTSGSYQETQYF. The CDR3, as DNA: TGTGCCAGCAGGACTAGCGGGTCCTACCAAGAGACCCAGTACTTC.

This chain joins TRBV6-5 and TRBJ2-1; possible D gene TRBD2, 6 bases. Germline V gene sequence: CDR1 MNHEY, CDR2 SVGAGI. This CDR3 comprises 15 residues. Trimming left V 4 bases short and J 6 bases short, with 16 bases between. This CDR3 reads CASSWGRPPVNEQFF. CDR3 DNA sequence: TGTGCCAGCAGTTGGGGGAGGCCTCCTGTCAATGAGCAGTTCTTC.

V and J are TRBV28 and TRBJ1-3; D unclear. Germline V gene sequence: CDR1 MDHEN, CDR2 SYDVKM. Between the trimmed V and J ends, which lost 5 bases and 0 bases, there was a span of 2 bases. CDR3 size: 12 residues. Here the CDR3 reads CASSISGNTIYF. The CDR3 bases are TGTGCCAGCAGTATCTCTGGAAACACCATATATTTT.

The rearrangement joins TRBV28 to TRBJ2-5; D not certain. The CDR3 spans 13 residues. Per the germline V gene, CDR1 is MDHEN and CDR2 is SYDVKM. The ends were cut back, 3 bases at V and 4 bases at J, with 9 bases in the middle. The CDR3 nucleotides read TGTGCCAGCAGTTTGCCAACGGCAGAGACCCAGTACTTC. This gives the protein CASSLPTAETQYF.

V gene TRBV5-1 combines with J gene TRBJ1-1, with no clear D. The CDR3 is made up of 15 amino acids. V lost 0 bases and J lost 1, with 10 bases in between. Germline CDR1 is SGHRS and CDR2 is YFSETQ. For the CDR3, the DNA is TGCGCCAGCAGCTTGGATCCACCACCGAACACTGAAGCTTTCTTT. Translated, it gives CASSLDPPPNTEAFF.

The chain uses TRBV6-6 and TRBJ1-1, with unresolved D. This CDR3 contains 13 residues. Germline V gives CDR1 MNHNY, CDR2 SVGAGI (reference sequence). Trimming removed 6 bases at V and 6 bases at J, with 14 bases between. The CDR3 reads CASRDPMVAEAFF. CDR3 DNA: TGTGCCAGCAGGGACCCGATGGTGGCTGAAGCTTTCTTT.

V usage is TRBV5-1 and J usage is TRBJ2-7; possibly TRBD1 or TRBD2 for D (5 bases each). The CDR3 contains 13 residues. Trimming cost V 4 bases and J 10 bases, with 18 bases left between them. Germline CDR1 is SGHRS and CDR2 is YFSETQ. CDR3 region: CASSVRDQEFQYF. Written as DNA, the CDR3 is TGCGCCAGCAGCGTAAGGGACCAGGAATTTCAGTACTTC.

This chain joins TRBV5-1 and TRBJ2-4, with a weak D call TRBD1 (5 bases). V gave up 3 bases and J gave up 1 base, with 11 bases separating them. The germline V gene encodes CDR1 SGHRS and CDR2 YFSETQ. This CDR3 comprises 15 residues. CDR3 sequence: CASSYQGPAKNIQYF. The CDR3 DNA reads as TGCGCCAGCAGCTATCAGGGTCCTGCCAAAAACATTCAGTACTTC.

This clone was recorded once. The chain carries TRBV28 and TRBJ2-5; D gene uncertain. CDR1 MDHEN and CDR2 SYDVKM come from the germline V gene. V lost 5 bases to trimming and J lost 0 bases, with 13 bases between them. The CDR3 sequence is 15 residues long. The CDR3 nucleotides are TGTGCCAGCAGTGTACACGGCAGCTACCAAGAGACCCAGTACTTC. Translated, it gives CASSVHGSYQETQYF.

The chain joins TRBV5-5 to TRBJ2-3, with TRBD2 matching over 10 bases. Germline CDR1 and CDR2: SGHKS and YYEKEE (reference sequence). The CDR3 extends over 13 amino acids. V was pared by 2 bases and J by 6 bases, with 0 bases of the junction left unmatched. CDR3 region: CASSLAGGDTQYF. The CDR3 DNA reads TGTGCCAGCAGCTTAGCGGGAGGGGATACGCAGTATTTT.

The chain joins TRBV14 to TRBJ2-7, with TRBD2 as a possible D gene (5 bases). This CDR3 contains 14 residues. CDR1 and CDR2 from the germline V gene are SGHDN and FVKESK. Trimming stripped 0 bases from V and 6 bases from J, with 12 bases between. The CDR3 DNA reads TGTGCCAGCAGCCAAGATCCATCTAGCATCGAGCAGTACTTC. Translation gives CASSQDPSSIEQYF.

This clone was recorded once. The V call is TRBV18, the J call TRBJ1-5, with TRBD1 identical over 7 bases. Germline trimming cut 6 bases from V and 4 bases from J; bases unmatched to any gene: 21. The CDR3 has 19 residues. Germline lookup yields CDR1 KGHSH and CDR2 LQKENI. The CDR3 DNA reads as TGTGCCAGCTCCTTGACAGGGACGGTCTTAACTACAAAAAATCAGCCCCAGCATTTT. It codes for CASSLTGTVLTTKNQPQHF. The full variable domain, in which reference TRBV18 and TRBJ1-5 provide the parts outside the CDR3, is NAGVMQNPRHLVRRRGQEARLRCSPMKGHSHVYWYRQLPEEGLKFMVYLQKENIIDESGMPKERFSAEFPKEGPSILRIQQVVRGDSAAYFCASSLTGTVLTTKNQPQHFGDGTRLSIL.

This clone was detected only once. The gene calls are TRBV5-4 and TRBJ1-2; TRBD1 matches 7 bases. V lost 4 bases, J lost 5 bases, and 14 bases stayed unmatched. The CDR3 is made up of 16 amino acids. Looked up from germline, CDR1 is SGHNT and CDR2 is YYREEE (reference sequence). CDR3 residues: CASSRTGRTEIYGYTF. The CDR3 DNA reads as TGTGCCAGCAGCCGGACAGGACGAACCGAAATATATGGCTACACCTTC.